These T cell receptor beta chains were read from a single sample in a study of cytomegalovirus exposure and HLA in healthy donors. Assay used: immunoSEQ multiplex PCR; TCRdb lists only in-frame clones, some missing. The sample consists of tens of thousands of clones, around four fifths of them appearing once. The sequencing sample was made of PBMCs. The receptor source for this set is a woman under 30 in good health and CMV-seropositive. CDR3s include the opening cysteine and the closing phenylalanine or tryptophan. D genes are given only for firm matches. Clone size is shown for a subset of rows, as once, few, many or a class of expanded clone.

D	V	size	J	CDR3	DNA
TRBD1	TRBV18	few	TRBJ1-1	CASSPLQGAGTEAFF	TGTGCCAGCTCCCCACTACAGGGGGCCGGCACTGAAGCTTTCTTT
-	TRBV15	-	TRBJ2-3	CATSPAGGAQTDTQYF	TGTGCCACCAGCCCAGCTGGGGGGGCGCAAACAGATACGCAGTATTTT
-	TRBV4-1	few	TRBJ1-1	CASSQGGVRNTEAFF	TGCGCCAGCAGCCAAGGTGGAGTCCGGAACACTGAAGCTTTCTTT
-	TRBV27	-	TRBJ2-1	CASSNLSSAVRGTETYNEQFF	TGTGCCAGCAGCAACTTATCCTCAGCGGTTCGCGGTACCGAAACCTACAATGAGCAGTTCTTC
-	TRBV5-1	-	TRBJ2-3	CASNPTGWTDTQYF	TGCGCCAGCAACCCGACAGGTTGGACAGATACGCAGTATTTT
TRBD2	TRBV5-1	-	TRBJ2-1	CASSSTGTSVSSYNEQFF	TGCGCCAGCAGCTCTACAGGGACTAGCGTAAGCTCCTACAATGAGCAGTTCTTC
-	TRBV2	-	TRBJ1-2	CASRPQGYYGYTF	TGTGCCAGCAGGCCCCAGGGCTACTATGGCTACACCTTC
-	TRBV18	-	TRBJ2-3	CASSPPAGRLSSFSTDTQYF	TGTGCCAGCTCACCACCGGCGGGGCGGCTATCCTCCTTTAGCACAGATACGCAGTATTTT
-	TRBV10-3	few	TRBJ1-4	CAISPASTASTNEKLFF	TGTGCCATCAGTCCCGCGTCGACAGCATCAACTAATGAAAAACTGTTTTTT
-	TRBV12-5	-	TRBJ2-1	CASGNLASGYNEQFF	TGTGCTAGTGGAAACCTCGCCAGCGGCTACAATGAGCAGTTCTTC
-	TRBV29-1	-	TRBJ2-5	CNVEDAALQETQYF	TGCAACGTTGAAGATGCGGCTTTACAAGAGACCCAGTACTTC
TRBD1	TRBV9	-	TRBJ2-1	CASSISNPGQRLHNEQFF	TGTGCCAGCAGCATATCAAATCCGGGACAGAGGCTCCACAATGAGCAGTTCTTC
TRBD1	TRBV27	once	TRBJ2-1	CASSDSDRPYNEQFF	TGTGCCAGCAGCGACTCGGACAGGCCTTACAATGAGCAGTTCTTC
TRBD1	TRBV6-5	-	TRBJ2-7	CASSRGQGYYEQYF	TGTGCCAGCAGCCGGGGACAGGGTTACTACGAGCAGTACTTC
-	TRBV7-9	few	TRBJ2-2	CASSLRFGELFF	TGTGCCAGCAGCTTACGGTTCGGGGAGCTGTTTTTT
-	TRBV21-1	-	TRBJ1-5	CASSTPDRAQPQHF	TGTGCCAGCAGCACCCCAGACAGGGCGCAGCCCCAGCATTTT
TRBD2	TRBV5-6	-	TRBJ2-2	CASSLKWGLGTGELFF	TGTGCCAGCAGCTTGAAGTGGGGACTAGGGACCGGGGAGCTGTTTTTT
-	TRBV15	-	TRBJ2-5	CATSPRLETQYF	TGTGCCACCAGCCCTCGTTTGGAGACCCAGTACTTC
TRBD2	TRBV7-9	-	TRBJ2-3	CASSLRGYSGGADTQYF	TGTGCCAGCAGCTTGAGGGGATATAGCGGGGGGGCAGATACGCAGTATTTT
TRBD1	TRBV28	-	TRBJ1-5	CASSPLQGAGQPQHF	TGTGCCAGCAGTCCACTTCAGGGGGCAGGGCAGCCCCAGCATTTT
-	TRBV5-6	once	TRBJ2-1	CASRSGGSYNEQFF	TGTGCCAGCAGATCCGGCGGATCCTACAATGAGCAGTTCTTC
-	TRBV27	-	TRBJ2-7	CASSYRGGIYEQYF	TGTGCCAGCAGTTATCGCGGAGGGATATACGAGCAGTACTTC
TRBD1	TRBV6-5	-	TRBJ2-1	CASSRDRGQGEQFF	TGTGCCAGCAGCCGGGACAGGGGGCAGGGTGAGCAGTTCTTC
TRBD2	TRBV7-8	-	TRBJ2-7	CATSRASGYEQYF	TGTGCCACAAGCCGGGCTAGCGGATACGAGCAGTACTTC
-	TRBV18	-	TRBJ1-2	CASSPTGQPYGYTF	TGTGCCAGCTCACCCACTGGACAGCCCTATGGCTACACCTTC
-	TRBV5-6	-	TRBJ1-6	CASSSGWYNSPLHF	TGTGCCAGCAGCTCCGGGTGGTATAATTCACCCCTCCACTTT
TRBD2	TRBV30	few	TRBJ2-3	CAWQRDTDTQYF	TGTGCCTGGCAGCGGGATACAGATACGCAGTATTTT
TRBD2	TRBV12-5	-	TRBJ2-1	CASGPGGTYNEQFF	TGTGCTAGTGGCCCCGGGGGGACCTACAATGAGCAGTTCTTC
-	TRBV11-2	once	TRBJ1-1	CASSLVRGAGEAFF	TGTGCCAGCAGCTTAGTACGGGGGGCTGGTGAAGCTTTCTTT
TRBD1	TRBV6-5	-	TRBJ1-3	CASSIRQGIRNTIYF	TGTGCCAGCAGTATCCGACAGGGTATTAGAAACACCATATATTTT
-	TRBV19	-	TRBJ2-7	CASSIGRGTYEQYF	TGTGCCAGTAGTATCGGCCGGGGAACCTACGAGCAGTACTTC
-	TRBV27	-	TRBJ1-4	CASSPTFGRSEKLFF	TGTGCCAGCAGTCCCACCTTTGGGAGGAGTGAAAAACTGTTTTTT
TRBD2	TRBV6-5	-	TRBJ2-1	CASSTLAGYNEQFF	TGTGCCAGCAGTACACTAGCGGGGTATAATGAGCAGTTCTTC
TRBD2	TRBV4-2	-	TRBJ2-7	CASSQGSGDPDYEQYF	TGTGCCAGCAGCCAAGGTAGCGGGGACCCCGACTACGAGCAGTACTTC
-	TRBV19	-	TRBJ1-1	CASTTFAGHLNTEAFF	TGTGCCAGTACCACCTTCGCCGGACATTTGAACACTGAAGCTTTCTTT
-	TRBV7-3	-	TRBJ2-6	CASSPAFSGANVLTF	TGTGCCAGCAGCCCAGCGTTTTCTGGGGCCAACGTCCTGACTTTC
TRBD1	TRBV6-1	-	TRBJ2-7	CASSAWDRDYEQYF	TGTGCCAGCAGCGCATGGGACAGAGACTACGAGCAGTACTTC
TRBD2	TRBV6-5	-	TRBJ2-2	CASRTSGAGELFF	TGTGCCAGCAGGACTAGCGGGGCCGGGGAGCTGTTTTTT
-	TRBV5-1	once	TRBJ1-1	CASRQDLGDTEAFF	TGCGCCAGCAGACAAGACTTAGGGGACACTGAAGCTTTCTTT
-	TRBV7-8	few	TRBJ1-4	CASSPGFAGGDEKLFF	TGTGCCAGCAGCCCGGGCTTCGCGGGGGGTGATGAAAAACTGTTTTTT
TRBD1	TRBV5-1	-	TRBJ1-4	CASARGLSEKLFF	TGCGCCAGCGCAAGGGGGCTGAGTGAAAAACTGTTTTTT
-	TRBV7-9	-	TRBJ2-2	CASSLAEWSAGELFF	TGTGCCAGCAGCTTAGCCGAGTGGAGTGCCGGGGAGCTGTTTTTT
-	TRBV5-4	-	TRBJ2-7	CASSLGLGGGSYEQYF	TGTGCCAGCAGCTTGGGGCTCGGGGGTGGCTCCTACGAGCAGTACTTC
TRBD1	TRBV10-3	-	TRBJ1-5	CAISESGGQLVYSNQPQHF	TGTGCCATCAGTGAGTCTGGGGGACAGCTCGTTTATAGCAATCAGCCCCAGCATTTT
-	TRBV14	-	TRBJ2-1	CASSQQNYNEQFF	TGTGCCAGCAGCCAACAAAATTACAATGAGCAGTTCTTC
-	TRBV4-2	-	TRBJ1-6	CASSQEAGSLYSPLHF	TGTGCCAGCAGCCAAGAGGCAGGGTCCCTTTATTCACCCCTCCACTTT
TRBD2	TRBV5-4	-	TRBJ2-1	CASSTTSGEYNEQFF	TGTGCCAGCAGCACCACTAGCGGGGAGTACAATGAGCAGTTCTTC
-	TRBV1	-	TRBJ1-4	CTSAATGEATNEKLFF	TGCACCAGCGCAGCGACCGGGGAGGCAACTAATGAAAAACTGTTTTTT
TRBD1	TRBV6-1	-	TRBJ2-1	CASRARTGTFNEQFF	TGTGCCAGCAGGGCTAGGACAGGGACTTTCAATGAGCAGTTCTTC
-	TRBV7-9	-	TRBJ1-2	CASSTTGRRAGSDGYTF	TGTGCCAGCAGCACAACAGGGAGAAGGGCAGGGTCGGATGGCTACACCTTC
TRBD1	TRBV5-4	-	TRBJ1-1	CASSPDRIIRGTEAFF	TGTGCCAGCAGCCCGGACAGGATAATAAGAGGGACTGAAGCTTTCTTT
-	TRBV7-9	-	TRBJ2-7	CASSLVVAESSYEQYF	TGTGCCAGCAGCCTCGTAGTAGCGGAGAGCTCCTACGAGCAGTACTTC
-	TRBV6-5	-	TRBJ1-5	CASSEYPNQPQHF	TGTGCCAGCAGCGAGTATCCCAATCAGCCCCAGCATTTT
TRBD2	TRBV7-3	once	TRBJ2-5	CASSLMGGGADETQYF	TGTGCCAGCAGCTTAATGGGCGGGGGGGCCGATGAGACCCAGTACTTC
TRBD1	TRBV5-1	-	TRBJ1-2	CASSLARGQTTTNYGYTF	TGCGCCAGCAGCTTGGCCCGGGGACAGACCACCACTAACTATGGCTACACCTTC
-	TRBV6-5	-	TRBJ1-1	CASVEDTEAFF	TGTGCCAGCGTCGAGGACACTGAAGCTTTCTTT
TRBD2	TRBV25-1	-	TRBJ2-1	CASSSDRTSGTHNEQFF	TGTGCCAGCAGTTCCGATCGGACTAGCGGGACCCACAATGAGCAGTTCTTC
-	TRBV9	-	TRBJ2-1	CASSSRQAINEQFF	TGTGCCAGCAGCTCAAGACAGGCCATCAATGAGCAGTTCTTC
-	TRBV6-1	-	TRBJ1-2	CASSELEPLSYGYTF	TGTGCCAGCAGTGAGCTAGAGCCACTTTCATATGGCTACACCTTC
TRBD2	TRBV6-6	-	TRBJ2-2	CASSRVLAGNTGELFF	TGTGCCAGCAGTCGGGTCCTAGCGGGGAACACCGGGGAGCTGTTTTTT